The next 14 T cell receptor beta chains were all read from a single sample in a study of T cells in Graves' hyperthyroidism and ophthalmopathy (dated by TCRdb to about 2019). The library was generated by multiplex PCR. Sequencing used an Illumina HiSeq 2000. TCR beta CDR3 regions were amplified from RNA transcripts. A first-round RT-PCR of the TCR CDR3 used the HTBI primer set with the Qiagen OneStep RT-PCR kit. TCRdb cleaned the public reads at Q25 with fastp, built clones with MiXCR and kept in-frame beta chains. Rows with one shared CDR3 protein collapse into an entry with the most common genes and DNA. This sample holds 700,000 to 850,000 distinct CDR3 sequences; roughly a third were observed only once. Around 32% of the sample belongs to the ten largest clones. The sample was blood. Receptors were obtained from a woman aged 40-49 years with Graves' hyperthyroidism.

The DNA of the CDR3 is TGTGCCAGCAGTTTAGGGTGGCAGGGAGGGACTGAAGCTTTCTTT. It is translated as CASSLGWQGGTEAFF. The gene calls are TRBV27 and TRBJ1-1, with D maybe TRBD1 (5 bases). The CDR3 extends over 15 amino acids. The V gene lost 2 bases and the J gene lost 5 bases, with 15 bases spanning the gap. Germline V gene lookup returns CDR1 MNHEY and CDR2 SMNVEV (reference sequence).

The rearrangement uses TRBV29-1 and TRBJ2-5; D gene uncertain. TRBJ2-1 explains the end of the DNA better; the J call may be wrong. Germline V gene lookup returns CDR1 SQVTM and CDR2 ANQGSEA. The CDR3 spans 9 residues. As DNA, the CDR3 is TGCAGCGTTCGCCCCAAGCAGTTCTTC. Its protein is CSVRPKQFF.

This chain links TRBV7-2 with TRBJ2-7, with 8 bases fitting TRBD1. The junction had 15 bases not matched to a gene; V was cut back by 4 bases and J by 7 bases. Germline assignment: CDR1 SGHTA and CDR2 FQGNSA. This CDR3 has 16 residues. CDR3 residues: CASSSWGRDRNYEQYF. CDR3 bases: TGTGCCAGCAGCTCTTGGGGCCGGGACAGGAACTATGAGCAGTACTTC.

CDR3 amino acids: CASSQSGGGYNEQFF. The CDR3 DNA is TGCGCCAGCAGCCAATCCGGGGGGGGGTACAATGAGCAGTTCTTC. The chain combines TRBV4-1 with TRBJ2-1; TRBD2 matches at 8 bases. The CDR3 contains 15 residues. Trimming took 2 bases from V and 4 from J; bases not matched to a gene: 4. Germline-derived CDR1 and CDR2 are MGHRA and YSYEKL.

To note about this clonotype: Germline is not matched at one junction end, which may reflect a read error. The CDR3 protein is CASSYSTGSGANVLTF. Here the CDR3 DNA reads TGTGCCAGCAGTTACTCGACAGGCTCTGGGGCCAACGTCCTGACTTTC. The V call is TRBV10-3, the J call TRBJ2-6, with TRBD1 as a possible D gene (6 bases). There are 16 residues in the CDR3. CDR1 and CDR2 from the germline V gene are ENHRY and SYGVKD.

In its sample, this clonotype was seen a few times. The gene calls are TRBV10-3 and TRBJ2-2, with 8 positions matching TRBD1. Germline V gene sequence: CDR1 ENHRY, CDR2 SYGVKD. This CDR3 contains 16 residues. V lost 2 bases to trimming and J lost 7 bases; unmatched junction nucleotides: 9. This CDR3 reads CAISEKVDRDDGELFF. In DNA form, the CDR3 reads TGTGCCATCAGTGAGAAAGTGGACAGGGATGACGGGGAGCTGTTTTTT.

The sample holds many counts of this clonotype. This chain connects TRBV6-5 to TRBJ1-2; 9 bases are shared with TRBD1. The CDR3 is 14 amino acids. Germline V lookup: CDR1 MNHEY, CDR2 SVGAGI. V was pared by 8 bases and J by 8 bases, with 12 bases of the junction left unmatched. CDR3 bases: TGTGCCAGCGGTCCGGGACAGGGAGAGAGAGGCTACACCTTC. Its translation is CASGPGQGERGYTF.

This clonotype was picked up many times. CDR3 DNA sequence: TGTGCCAGCAGTCCGGGGGGATCAGAGACCCAGTACTTC. It specifies CASSPGGSETQYF. The chain is built from TRBV12-3 or TRBV12-4 and TRBJ2-5; the match to TRBD2 covers 7 bases. After removal of 5 bases from V and 4 bases from J, the junction contained 4 bases not matched to a gene. The CDR3 consists of 13 residues.

This clonotype was seen at least ten times. This chain uses TRBV7-9 with TRBJ1-5; D unresolved. Trimming removed 4 bases at V and 9 bases at J, with 19 bases between. The CDR3 extends over 15 amino acids. Germline CDR1 SEHNR, CDR2 FQNEAQ (reference sequence). The CDR3 DNA is TGTGCCAGCAGCTCCGGAGGTGTGGATATGTGGCCCCAGCATTTT. Translated, it gives CASSSGGVDMWPQHF.

The chain uses TRBV7-6 and TRBJ2-1; the D gene is possibly TRBD1 (6 bases). Germline lookup yields CDR1 SGHVS and CDR2 FNYEAQ. V lost 5 bases and J 0 bases, leaving 11 bases between the germline ends. This CDR3 has 15 amino acids. CDR3: CASSATGNSYNEQFF. The CDR3 region has the DNA TGTGCCAGCAGCGCGACAGGAAACTCCTACAATGAGCAGTTCTTC.

This clonotype was observed a few times. Its ends do not fully match the called genes, so a read error is possible. V and J are TRBV7-9 and TRBJ1-1; no clear D gene. The CDR3 consists of 16 residues. In germline, CDR1 is SEHNR, CDR2 FQNEAQ (reference sequence). The CDR3: CASSQDKSVLNTEAFF. The CDR3 coding sequence is TGCGCCAGCAGCCAAGATAAGTCAGTCCTGAACACTGAAGCTTTCTTT.

In this sample, this clonotype turned up many times. The chain joins TRBV12-3 or TRBV12-4 to TRBJ1-3; D gene unclear. The CDR3 runs 15 residues. Trimming cost V 5 bases and J 0 bases, with 11 bases left between them. The CDR3 DNA sequence: TGTGCCAGCAGTCCCGGATTTAGCTCTGGAAACACCATATATTTT. Translation gives CASSPGFSSGNTIYF.

V gene TRBV7-9 combines with J gene TRBJ2-7, with 8 bases aligning to TRBD2. The closer fit of TRBJ2-1 to the DNA end suggests the J call may be wrong. The CDR3 loop spans 15 amino acids. The V gene's germline CDR1 is SEHNR and CDR2 FQNEAQ (reference sequence). The CDR3 region is CASSLAGLVNPEQFF. In DNA, the CDR3 is TGTGCCAGCAGCTTAGCGGGACTAGTGAATCCTGAGCAGTTCTTC.

V and J are TRBV27 and TRBJ2-5; D perhaps matches TRBD2 (6 bases). CDR1 is MNHEY, CDR2 SMNVEV, per germline (reference sequence). This CDR3 contains 14 residues. The V gene lost 2 bases and the J gene lost 3 bases, with 10 bases spanning the gap. The CDR3 loop reads CASSLRLAKETQYF. In DNA, the CDR3 is TGTGCCAGCAGTTTAAGGCTAGCGAAAGAGACCCAGTACTTC.